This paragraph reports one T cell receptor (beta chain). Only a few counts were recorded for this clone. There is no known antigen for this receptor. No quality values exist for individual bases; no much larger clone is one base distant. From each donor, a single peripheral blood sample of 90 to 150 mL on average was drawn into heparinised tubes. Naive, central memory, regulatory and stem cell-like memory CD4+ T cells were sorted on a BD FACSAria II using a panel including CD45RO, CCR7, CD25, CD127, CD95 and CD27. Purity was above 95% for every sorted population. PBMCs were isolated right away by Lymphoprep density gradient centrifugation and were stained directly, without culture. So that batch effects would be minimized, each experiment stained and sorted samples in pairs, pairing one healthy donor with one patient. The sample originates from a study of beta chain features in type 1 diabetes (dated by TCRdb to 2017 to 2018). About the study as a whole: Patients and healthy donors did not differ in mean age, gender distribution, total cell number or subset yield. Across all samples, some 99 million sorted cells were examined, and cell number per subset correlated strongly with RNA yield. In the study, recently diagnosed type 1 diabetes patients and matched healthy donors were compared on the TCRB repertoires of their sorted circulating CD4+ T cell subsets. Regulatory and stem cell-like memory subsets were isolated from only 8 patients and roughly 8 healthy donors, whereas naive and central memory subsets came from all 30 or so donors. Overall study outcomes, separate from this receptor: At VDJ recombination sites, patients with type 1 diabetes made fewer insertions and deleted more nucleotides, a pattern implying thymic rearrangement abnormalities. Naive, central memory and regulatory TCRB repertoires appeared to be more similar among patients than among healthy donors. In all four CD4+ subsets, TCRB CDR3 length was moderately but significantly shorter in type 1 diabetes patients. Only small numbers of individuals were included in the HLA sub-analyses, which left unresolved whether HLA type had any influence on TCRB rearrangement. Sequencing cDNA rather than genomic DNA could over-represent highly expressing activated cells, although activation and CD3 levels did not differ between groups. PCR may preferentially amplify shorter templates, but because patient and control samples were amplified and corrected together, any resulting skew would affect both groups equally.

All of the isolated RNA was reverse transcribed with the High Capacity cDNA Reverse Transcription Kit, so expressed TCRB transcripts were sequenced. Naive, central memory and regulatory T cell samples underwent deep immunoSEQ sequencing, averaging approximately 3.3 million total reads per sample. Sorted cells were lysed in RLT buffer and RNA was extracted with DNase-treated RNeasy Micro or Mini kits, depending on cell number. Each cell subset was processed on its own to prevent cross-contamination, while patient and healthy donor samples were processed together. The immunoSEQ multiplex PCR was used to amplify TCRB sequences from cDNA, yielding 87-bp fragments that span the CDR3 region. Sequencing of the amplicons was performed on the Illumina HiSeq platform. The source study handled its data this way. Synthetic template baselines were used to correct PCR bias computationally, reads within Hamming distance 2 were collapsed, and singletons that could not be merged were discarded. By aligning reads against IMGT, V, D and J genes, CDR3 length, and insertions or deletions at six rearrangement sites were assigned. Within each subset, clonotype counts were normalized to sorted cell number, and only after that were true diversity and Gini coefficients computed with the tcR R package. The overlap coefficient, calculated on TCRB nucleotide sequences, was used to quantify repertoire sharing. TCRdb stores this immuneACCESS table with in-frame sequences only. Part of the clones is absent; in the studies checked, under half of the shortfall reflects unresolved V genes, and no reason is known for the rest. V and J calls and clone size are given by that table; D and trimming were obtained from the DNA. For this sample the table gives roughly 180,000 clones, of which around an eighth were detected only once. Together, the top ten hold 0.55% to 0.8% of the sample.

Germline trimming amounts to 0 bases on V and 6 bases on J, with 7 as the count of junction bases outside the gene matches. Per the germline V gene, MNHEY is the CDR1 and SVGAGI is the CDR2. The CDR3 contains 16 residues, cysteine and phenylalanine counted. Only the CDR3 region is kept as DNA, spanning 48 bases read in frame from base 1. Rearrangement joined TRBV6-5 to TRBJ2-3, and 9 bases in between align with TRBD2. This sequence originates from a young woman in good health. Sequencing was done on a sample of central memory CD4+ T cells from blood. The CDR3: CASSYSLAGGRDTQYF. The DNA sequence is TGTGCCAGCAGTTACTCCTTGGCGGGAGGGAGGGATACGCAGTATTTT.